This T cell receptor (beta chain) stems from a study of shared clonotypes between healthy human individuals. The study's findings and limits: Limitation of the genetic and exposure-history diversity represented came from the few donors. In contrast to clonotypes shared by all four donors, non-shared clonotypes had lower generation probabilities. Several donors shared approximately 5% of their naive CD4 clonotypes.

All of the donors resided in Nashville, Tennessee, and each was a Caucasian adult. Clones were sequenced by immunoSEQ multiplex PCR, and TCRdb holds only the in-frame ones, with some missing. The table has millions of clones, over 90% seen once. Per germline, CDR1 LNHDA and CDR2 SQIVND (reference sequence). J was trimmed by 0 bases and V by 3 bases; bases with no gene match: 13. CDR3 length: 19 amino acids. As concerns this clone: Its target is unknown.

This chain connects TRBV19 to TRBJ2-2, with 7 bases aligning to TRBD2. Sequencing was performed on naive CD4+ T cells from PBMCs. The sample's subset: CD45RA+ positively selected. This receptor was taken from a man in his late teens or twenties in good health. Some clones in this sample may be carry-over from other donors' samples. The CDR3 nucleotides are TGTGCCAGTAGTATCTACGTGAGGGCTAGCGGCTCGAACACCGGGGAGCTGTTTTTT. It is translated as CASSIYVRASGSNTGELFF.